These 25 T cell receptor beta chains were sequenced from one sample in a study of blood T cell repertoires in COVID-19. Sequencing was performed with immunoSEQ multiplex PCR; in TCRdb, only in-frame clones are kept and a portion is missing. The sample records 99,000 or so clones, about 80% being singletons. Sequenced material: peripheral blood. Receptors were obtained from a woman of 80 years or more with active or convalescent COVID-19.

The V call is TRBV19, the J call TRBJ1-3; D ambiguous. This CDR3 is 14 amino acids long. Looked up from germline, CDR1 is LNHDA and CDR2 is SQIVND (reference sequence). With 6 bases removed from V and 0 bases from J, the gap between germline ends came to 9 bases. The CDR3 spells CASRNKSSGNTIYF. The DNA for the CDR3 is TGTGCCAGTAGAAACAAAAGCTCTGGAAACACCATATATTTT.

The chain links TRBV7-8 to TRBJ2-1; a weak D match, TRBD2 (5 bases). V was pared by 5 bases and J by 4 bases, with 12 bases between. The CDR3 has 14 amino acids. Germline V CDR1 and CDR2: SGHVS, FQNEAQ. This chain's CDR3 is CASSRAAQYNEQFF. The CDR3 DNA reads as TGTGCCAGCAGCCGAGCGGCCCAATACAATGAGCAGTTCTTC. Full variable domain (outside the CDR3, taken from reference TRBV7-8 and TRBJ2-1): GAGVSQSPRYKVAKRGQDVALRCDPISGHVSLFWYQQALGQGPEFLTYFQNEAQLDKSGLPSDRFFAERPEGSVSTLKIQRTQQEDSAVYLCASSRAAQYNEQFFGPGTRLTVL.

The V and J genes are TRBV27 and TRBJ1-2, with no clear D. V was cut by 5 bases and J by 2 bases, with 15 bases left in between. Germline-derived CDR1 and CDR2 are MNHEY and SMNVEV (reference sequence). The CDR3 contains 15 residues. The CDR3 DNA reads as TGTGCCAGCAGTCCTCTCGCGGGGTGGAACTATGGCTACACCTTC. Its protein is CASSPLAGWNYGYTF.

The chain links TRBV19 to TRBJ2-2; 9 bases match TRBD1. The V gene's germline CDR1 is LNHDA and CDR2 SQIVND (reference sequence). Trimming at V came to 10 bases and at J to 6 bases, leaving 18 bases not matched to a gene. The CDR3 is made up of 17 amino acids. The chain's CDR3 is CATRSQAGTGSAGELFF. CDR3 nucleotide sequence: TGTGCCACTAGGTCGCAGGCCGGGACAGGGTCCGCCGGGGAGCTGTTTTTT.

V is TRBV7-8 and J is TRBJ1-6; the D is unclear. The germline gives CDR1 SGHVS, CDR2 FQNEAQ. Deletions cut 5 bases from V and 16 bases from J, with 12 bases between. The CDR3 consists of 11 residues. The CDR3 protein is CASSPSEGLHF. The DNA of the CDR3 is TGTGCCAGCAGCCCTAGCGAGGGACTCCACTTT.

The chain joins TRBV5-1 to TRBJ1-2, with no clear D. Germline CDR1 SGHRS, CDR2 YFSETQ. The CDR3 length is 13 residues. The V end was cut by 4 bases, the J end by 1 base, with 8 bases between. CDR3 DNA: TGCGCCAGCAGCGAGGGATTTAACTATGGCTACACCTTC. Translation: CASSEGFNYGYTF.

As concerns this clone: Other DNA sequences in this sample translate to the same CDR3. The chain links TRBV20-1 to TRBJ1-4; D ambiguous. V was shortened by 3 bases and J by 0 bases, with 8 bases between the two germline ends. Germline V CDR1 and CDR2: DFQATT, SNEGSKA (reference sequence). The CDR3 has 14 residues. Here the CDR3 DNA reads TGCAGTGCTAGTTCCACAGCAACTAATGAAAAACTGTTTTTT. Its translation is CSASSTATNEKLFF.

Of note for this clone: The junction differs from germline at one of its ends, possibly a read error. The V gene is TRBV7-7, the J gene TRBJ2-7; 11 bases fit TRBD2. Germline V gives CDR1 SSHAT, CDR2 FNYEAQ (reference sequence). The CDR3 runs to 13 residues. DNA of the CDR3: TGTGCTAGCAGCCCTGGGACTAGCGGCGAGCAGTACTTC. Translation gives CASSPGTSGEQYF. Combining the CDR3 with reference TRBV7-7 and TRBJ2-7 gives the whole variable domain GAGVSQSPRYKVTKRGQDVTLRCDPISSHATLYWYQQALGQGPEFLTYFNYEAQPDKSGLPSDRFSAERPEGSISTLTIQRTEQRDSAMYRCASSPGTSGEQYFGPGTRLTVT.

V usage is TRBV6-6 and J usage is TRBJ1-2; a weak D match, TRBD1 (6 bases). CDR1 and CDR2 from the germline V gene are MNHNY and SVGAGI (reference sequence). The CDR3 is made up of 17 amino acids. V was shortened by 5 bases and J by 0 bases, with 19 bases between the two germline ends. The CDR3 DNA reads TGTGCCAGCAGTCTGGACAGAAAAACTAACTCTAACTATGGCTACACCTTC. Translating it yields CASSLDRKTNSNYGYTF.

The chain joins TRBV28 to TRBJ2-7; D perhaps matches TRBD2 (6 bases). CDR3 length: 15 residues. CDR1 is MDHEN, CDR2 SYDVKM, per germline. Trimming removed 8 bases from V and 1 base from J, with 18 bases in between. CDR3 loop: CASEQRGFPSYEQYF. In DNA, the CDR3 is TGTGCCAGCGAACAACGGGGGTTTCCTTCCTACGAGCAGTACTTC.

This clone was recorded a few times. The chain is built from TRBV30 and TRBJ1-1, with D perhaps matching TRBD1 (6 bases). The CDR3 extends over 13 amino acids. The V end lost 1 base, the J end lost 10 bases, and 16 bases lay between the germline ends. From germline, CDR1 is GTSNPN and CDR2 SVGIG (reference sequence). The CDR3 spells CAWSEGGALGAFF. The DNA for the CDR3 is TGTGCCTGGAGTGAAGGGGGAGCACTGGGAGCTTTCTTT.

The chain carries TRBV7-2 and TRBJ2-5, with a weak D call TRBD2 (6 bases). V was cut by 4 bases and J by 2 bases, with 17 bases left in between. This CDR3 contains 16 residues. CDR1 and CDR2 from the germline V gene are SGHTA and FQGNSA. CDR3 residues: CASSSLGPGLQETQYF. CDR3 sequence (DNA): TGTGCCAGCAGCTCTTTAGGGCCGGGACTTCAAGAGACCCAGTACTTC. The variable domain in full, completed from reference TRBV7-2 and TRBJ2-5, reads GAGVSQSPSNKVTEKGKDVELRCDPISGHTALYWYRQSLGQGLEFLIYFQGNSAPDKSGLPSDRFSAERTGGSVSTLTIQRTQQEDSAVYLCASSSLGPGLQETQYFGPGTRLLVL.

The V gene is TRBV5-4, the J gene TRBJ2-7; TRBD2 agrees at 8 bases. V was pared by 4 bases and J by 0 bases, with 12 bases of the junction left unmatched. There are 17 residues in the CDR3. The germline V gene encodes CDR1 SGHNT and CDR2 YYREEE (reference sequence). The CDR3 bases are TGTGCCAGCAGCCCGTCGAGCGGGAGTGTTAGCTCCTACGAGCAGTACTTC. Its translation is CASSPSSGSVSSYEQYF. The variable domain in full, completed from reference TRBV5-4 and TRBJ2-7, reads ETGVTQSPTHLIKTRGQQVTLRCSSQSGHNTVSWYQQALGQGPQFIFQYYREEENGRGNFPPRFSGLQFPNYSSELNVNALELDDSALYLCASSPSSGSVSSYEQYFGPGTRLTVT.

The rearrangement joins TRBV5-6 to TRBJ2-7, with D maybe TRBD1 (6 bases). The V gene lost 0 bases and the J gene lost 3 bases, with 10 bases spanning the gap. The length of the CDR3 is 14 residues. Germline CDR1 SGHDT, CDR2 YYEEEE. The chain's CDR3 is CASSLVRGHYEQYF. In nucleotides, the CDR3 is TGTGCCAGCAGCTTGGTCAGGGGACACTACGAGCAGTACTTC.

The rearrangement links TRBV11-1 to TRBJ2-3; D is perhaps TRBD2 (6 bases). CDR1 and CDR2 (germline): SGHAT, FQDESV (reference sequence). V was cut by 5 bases and J by 6 bases, with 9 bases left in between. The length of the CDR3 is 12 residues. In nucleotides, the CDR3 is TGTGCCAGCAGCGAACTAGCTGATACGCAGTATTTT. This translates into CASSELADTQYF.

The sample holds a few counts of this clone. This chain connects TRBV2 to TRBJ1-6; 8 bases align to TRBD1. This CDR3 has 13 residues. The V gene's germline CDR1 is SNHLY and CDR2 FYNNEI. V gave up 7 bases and J gave up 8 bases; unmatched junction bases: 4. CDR3 residues: CASMGQEYSPLHF. The CDR3 DNA reads as TGTGCCAGCATGGGACAGGAGTATTCACCCCTCCACTTT. The whole variable domain, filled in from reference TRBV2 and TRBJ1-6, reads EPEVTQTPSHQVTQMGQEVILRCVPISNHLYFYWYRQILGQKVEFLVSFYNNEISEKSEIFDDQFSVERPDGSNFTLKIRSTKLEDSAMYFCASMGQEYSPLHFGNGTRLTVT.

This chain joins TRBV24-1 and TRBJ1-2; 7 bases are a match to TRBD1. CDR3 length: 16 amino acids. With V trimmed by 2 bases and J by 8 bases, 13 bases remained unmatched. Germline loops: CDR1 KGHDR, CDR2 SFDVKD. The CDR3 spells CATSDSSSTGTRGYTF. DNA for the CDR3: TGTGCCACCAGTGATTCCTCATCGACAGGGACAAGGGGCTACACCTTC.

The gene calls are TRBV9 and TRBJ1-1; D not resolved. Germline lookup yields CDR1 SGDLS and CDR2 YYNGEE. Between the trimmed V and J ends, which lost 3 bases and 2 bases, there was a span of 14 bases. The CDR3 runs 15 residues. The CDR3 region is CASSGPVRLNTEAFF. The CDR3 DNA reads as TGTGCCAGCAGCGGCCCAGTCAGGTTAAACACTGAAGCTTTCTTT. Combining the CDR3 with reference TRBV9 and TRBJ1-1 gives the whole variable domain DSGVTQTPKHLITATGQRVTLRCSPRSGDLSVYWYQQSLDQGLQFLIQYYNGEERAKGNILERFSAQQFPDLHSELNLSSLELGDSALYFCASSGPVRLNTEAFFGQGTRLTVV.

The chain uses TRBV27 and TRBJ1-5; 11 positions agree with TRBD1. This CDR3 has 17 amino acids. The V gene end was trimmed by 5 bases and the J gene end by 0 bases; junction bases not matched to a gene: 6. Germline V gene lookup returns CDR1 MNHEY and CDR2 SMNVEV (reference sequence). CDR3 nucleotides: TGTGCCAGCAGTCCATGGGACAGGGGGATTAGCAATCAGCCCCAGCATTTT. Translating gives CASSPWDRGISNQPQHF.

V gene TRBV10-3 combines with J gene TRBJ2-2, with a weak D call TRBD1 (6 bases). V was trimmed by 8 bases and J by 4 bases, leaving 8 bases between them. The CDR3 totals 12 residues. Germline V gene sequence: CDR1 ENHRY, CDR2 SYGVKD. The CDR3 nucleotides are TGTGCCATCGAAGGGGGCACCGGGGAGCTGTTTTTT. This encodes CAIEGGTGELFF.

The rearrangement links TRBV27 to TRBJ1-5; 8 bases match TRBD1. Trimming cost V 6 bases and J 2 bases; bases outside gene matches: 3. Germline values: CDR1 MNHEY, CDR2 SMNVEV (reference sequence). The CDR3 covers 14 residues. The chain's CDR3 is CASRDRAGNQPQHF. The DNA for the CDR3 is TGTGCCAGCAGGGACAGGGCAGGCAATCAGCCCCAGCATTTT.

V and J are TRBV7-8 and TRBJ1-1, with unresolved D. The CDR3 has 13 residues. V lost 3 bases, J lost 6 bases, and 11 bases lay in between. Germline CDR1 is SGHVS and CDR2 is FQNEAQ. CDR3: CASSFGLSSEAFF. The CDR3 nucleotides are TGTGCCAGCAGCTTCGGTCTTTCATCTGAAGCTTTCTTT.

The chain has TRBV27 and TRBJ2-3; the D gene is possibly TRBD1 (5 bases). Trimming removed 6 bases at V and 3 bases at J, with 10 bases between. The CDR3 totals 13 residues. Germline CDR1 and CDR2: MNHEY and SMNVEV (reference sequence). In nucleotides, the CDR3 is TGTGCCAGCAGGCCTCAGGGAACAGATACGCAGTATTTT. Translating gives CASRPQGTDTQYF.

The table lists this clone with a count of one. The chain employs TRBV29-1 and TRBJ2-3; D remains ambiguous. V was trimmed by 6 bases and J by 2 bases, leaving 12 bases between them. The CDR3 sequence is 13 residues long. Germline CDR1 and CDR2: SQVTM and ANQGSEA. CDR3 sequence: CSVKSRLTDTQYF. The CDR3 DNA sequence: TGCAGCGTGAAATCTAGGCTCACAGATACGCAGTATTTT.

This chain joins TRBV12-3 or TRBV12-4 and TRBJ2-2; no clear D gene. The V and J ends lost 3 bases and 7 bases respectively, with 9 bases between them. The CDR3 is 13 amino acids. The CDR3 sequence is CASSLQEFGELFF. The CDR3 DNA is TGTGCCAGCAGTTTGCAGGAATTCGGGGAGCTGTTTTTT.